This entry lists 30 T cell receptor beta chains sequenced from one sample in a study of shared clonotypes between healthy human individuals. The protocol was immunoSEQ multiplex PCR, while the TCRdb copy is restricted to in-frame clones and leaves out a portion. Found here are roughly 410,000 clones, about 97% of them singletons; the top ten hold about 0.32%. Specimen: memory CD8+ T cells sorted from blood. Subset meaning: CD45RO+ cells pooled with CCR7-negative TemRA cells. The receptors were gathered from a man aged 25 to 45 in good health.

This clone was detected once. The chain links TRBV4-2 to TRBJ2-1, with unresolved D. CDR1 and CDR2 (germline): LGHNA, YNFKEQ. This CDR3 contains 12 residues. V lost 2 bases to trimming and J lost 5 bases, with 4 bases between them. Written as DNA, the CDR3 is TGTGCCAGCAGCCAAATTGACAATGAGCAGTTCTTC. It yields the protein CASSQIDNEQFF.

The chain links TRBV25-1 to TRBJ2-1; maybe TRBD1 (6 bases). CDR3 size: 18 residues. V was clipped by 1 base and J by 9 bases, with 25 bases between them. CDR1 is MGHDK, CDR2 SYGVNS, per germline. In DNA form, the CDR3 reads TGTGCCAGCAGTGAATTAGCGCCGACAGGTGGCAGGGATAGTGAGCAGTTCTTC. It encodes CASSELAPTGGRDSEQFF.

This clone occurred a few times. The genes are TRBV6-6 and TRBJ1-3, with no clear D. Trimming removed 2 bases from V and 0 bases from J, with 8 bases in between. Germline lookup yields CDR1 MNHNY and CDR2 SVGAGI (reference sequence). The CDR3 is 15 amino acids. CDR3 in amino acids: CASSYQTVSGNTIYF. In DNA, the CDR3 is TGTGCCAGCAGTTACCAGACTGTCTCTGGAAACACCATATATTTT.

V gene TRBV6-5 combines with J gene TRBJ1-1; D unclear. This CDR3 region has 14 residues. The ends were cut back, 6 bases at V and 5 bases at J, with 16 bases in the middle. In germline, CDR1 is MNHEY, CDR2 SVGAGI. The CDR3 here is CASRRERYGTEAFF. In DNA form, the CDR3 reads TGTGCCAGCAGACGTGAGAGGTACGGGACTGAAGCTTTCTTT.

The chain combines TRBV4-2 with TRBJ1-2; unclear D gene. V was trimmed by 1 base and J by 0 bases, leaving 6 bases between them. The germline gives CDR1 LGHNA, CDR2 YNFKEQ. This CDR3 region has 14 residues. CDR3 DNA sequence: TGTGCCAGCAGCCAAGTTGGCACTAACTATGGCTACACCTTC. As protein: CASSQVGTNYGYTF.

Of note for this clone: The sample holds other DNA sequences that translate to the same CDR3. This chain connects TRBV19 to TRBJ2-3, with D unclear. Trimming removed 4 bases from V and 0 bases from J, with 8 bases in between. Germline V gene lookup returns CDR1 LNHDA and CDR2 SQIVND (reference sequence). CDR3 size: 14 residues. The CDR3 region has the DNA TGTGCCAGTAGTACGGGCCCTAGCACAGATACGCAGTATTTT. This sequence encodes CASSTGPSTDTQYF.

The chain links TRBV19 to TRBJ2-1; D possibly corresponds to TRBD1 (5 bases). With 5 bases removed from V and 0 bases from J, the gap between germline ends came to 11 bases. The CDR3 is made up of 15 amino acids. The germline CDR1 and CDR2 sequences are LNHDA and SQIVND (reference sequence). CDR3 sequence (DNA): TGTGCCAGTAGTGTCACAGGTAGCTCCTACAATGAGCAGTTCTTC. Translated, it gives CASSVTGSSYNEQFF.

This chain connects TRBV15 to TRBJ1-3; the D is unclear. CDR3 size: 14 residues. Per the germline V gene, CDR1 is LNHNV and CDR2 is YYDKDF (reference sequence). Deletions cut 3 bases from V and 4 bases from J, with 10 bases between. CDR3 in DNA: TGTGCCACCAGCAGTACCCTCGCAGGAAACACCATATATTTT. Translation gives CATSSTLAGNTIYF.

The chain is built from TRBV28 and TRBJ2-2; 7 bases are shared with TRBD2. CDR3 size: 19 residues. Germline CDR1 MDHEN, CDR2 SYDVKM. V lost 6 bases to trimming and J lost 5 bases; unmatched junction nucleotides: 21. The CDR3 here is CASSSYNRLAAGRTGELFF. CDR3 DNA sequence: TGTGCCAGCAGCAGTTATAACCGCCTAGCGGCAGGGAGGACCGGGGAGCTGTTTTTT.

V is TRBV28 and J is TRBJ2-7, with 7 bases matching TRBD1. V shed 6 bases, J shed 0 bases, and the junction held 8 bases outside the gene matches. From germline, CDR1 is MDHEN and CDR2 SYDVKM. The CDR3 contains 15 residues. CDR3 region: CASSTGTAYSYEQYF. CDR3 in DNA: TGTGCCAGCAGCACCGGGACAGCCTACTCCTACGAGCAGTACTTC.

The chain uses TRBV5-1 and TRBJ2-7; D possibly corresponds to TRBD2 (5 bases). The V gene's germline CDR1 is SGHRS and CDR2 YFSETQ. The CDR3 sequence is 15 residues long. The ends were cut back, 2 bases at V and 0 bases at J, with 12 bases in the middle. Written as DNA, the CDR3 is TGCGCCAGCAGCTTAGTCGGGATGAGCTCCTACGAGCAGTACTTC. Translation gives CASSLVGMSSYEQYF. Combining the CDR3 with reference TRBV5-1 and TRBJ2-7 gives the whole variable domain KAGVTQTPRYLIKTRGQQVTLSCSPISGHRSVSWYQQTPGQGLQFLFEYFSETQRNKGNFPGRFSGRQFSNSRSEMNVSTLELGDSALYLCASSLVGMSSYEQYFGPGTRLTVT.

This clone has just one count. V is TRBV25-1 and J is TRBJ2-1; D tentatively reads TRBD1 or TRBD2 (5 bases each). Per germline, CDR1 MGHDK and CDR2 SYGVNS. Trimming left V 1 base short and J 6 bases short, with 13 bases between. This CDR3 has 15 residues. Written as DNA, the CDR3 is TGTGCCAGCAGTGAATGGGGGAACAGGCCCAATGAGCAGTTCTTC. Its protein product is CASSEWGNRPNEQFF.

The chain links TRBV2 to TRBJ2-7, with 11 nucleotides matching TRBD1. The CDR3 covers 13 residues. Germline-derived CDR1 and CDR2 are SNHLY and FYNNEI. Losses at the gene ends were 6 bases for V and 6 bases for J; bases not matched to a gene: 4. As DNA, the CDR3 is TGTGCCAGCAGGGGGGACAGGGGGTCCGAGCAGTACTTC. This sequence encodes CASRGDRGSEQYF. The variable domain in full, with the rest retrieved from reference TRBV2 and TRBJ2-7, is EPEVTQTPSHQVTQMGQEVILRCVPISNHLYFYWYRQILGQKVEFLVSFYNNEISEKSEIFDDQFSVERPDGSNFTLKIRSTKLEDSAMYFCASRGDRGSEQYFGPGTRLTVT.

This chain joins TRBV6-5 and TRBJ1-1, with 9 bases fitting TRBD1. The CDR3 sequence is 15 residues long. The germline gives CDR1 MNHEY, CDR2 SVGAGI. The V and J ends lost 1 base and 5 bases, in that order; junction bases with no gene match: 5. CDR3 nucleotides: TGTGCCAGCAGTTACTATCGGACAGGGGTGACTGAAGCTTTCTTT. It translates to CASSYYRTGVTEAFF.

The chain combines TRBV27 with TRBJ2-7; D unclear. CDR1 is MNHEY, CDR2 SMNVEV, per germline (reference sequence). Trimming pared 2 bases from V and 2 bases from J, leaving 13 bases between. The CDR3 totals 15 residues. CDR3 amino acids: CASSLRALPPYEQYF. In DNA, the CDR3 is TGTGCCAGCAGTTTAAGGGCGCTTCCTCCCTACGAGCAGTACTTC.

CDR3: CASSKGTDGYEQYF. The CDR3 DNA reads TGCGCCAGCAGCAAGGGAACCGACGGCTACGAGCAGTACTTC. The V gene is TRBV5-1, the J gene TRBJ2-7; no reliable D call. The ends were cut back, 4 bases at V and 3 bases at J, with 14 bases in the middle. Germline values: CDR1 SGHRS, CDR2 YFSETQ. The CDR3 spans 14 residues. Combining the CDR3 with reference TRBV5-1 and TRBJ2-7 gives the whole variable domain KAGVTQTPRYLIKTRGQQVTLSCSPISGHRSVSWYQQTPGQGLQFLFEYFSETQRNKGNFPGRFSGRQFSNSRSEMNVSTLELGDSALYLCASSKGTDGYEQYFGPGTRLTVT.

The chain employs TRBV9 and TRBJ2-3, with TRBD2 matching 7 bases. Per the germline V gene, CDR1 is SGDLS and CDR2 is YYNGEE. The CDR3 is 14 amino acids. Losses at the gene ends were 3 bases for V and 2 bases for J; bases not matched to a gene: 3. The CDR3 bases are TGTGCCAGCAGCGCGAGCGGGGCCACAGATACGCAGTATTTT. Translated: CASSASGATDTQYF.

The chain employs TRBV4-2 and TRBJ2-1; D not resolved. In germline, CDR1 is LGHNA, CDR2 YNFKEQ. The V gene lost 2 bases and the J gene lost 7 bases, with 3 bases spanning the gap. The CDR3 has 11 amino acids. The CDR3 coding sequence is TGTGCCAGCAGCCAATCAAATGAGCAGTTCTTC. As protein: CASSQSNEQFF.

The V gene is TRBV28, the J gene TRBJ1-2; the match to TRBD1 covers 11 bases. The V segment lost 8 bases and the J segment 8 bases; nucleotides outside the gene matches: 4. Germline V gene lookup returns CDR1 MDHEN and CDR2 SYDVKM. The CDR3 is 12 residues long. CDR3 bases: TGTGCCAGCGGACAGGGGGCGCGGGGCTACACCTTC. Encoded protein: CASGQGARGYTF.

The chain links TRBV6-6 to TRBJ2-2; D is possibly TRBD2 (6 bases). From germline, CDR1 is MNHNY and CDR2 SVGAGI (reference sequence). The CDR3 totals 15 residues. V was trimmed by 2 bases and J by 5 bases, leaving 12 bases between them. CDR3 sequence reads: CASSYQLAATGELFF. Written as DNA, the CDR3 is TGTGCCAGCAGTTACCAACTAGCTGCTACCGGGGAGCTGTTTTTT.

V usage is TRBV11-2 and J usage is TRBJ2-1; D gene uncertain. Trimming left V 1 base short and J 6 bases short, with 10 bases between. Per the germline V gene, CDR1 is SGHAT and CDR2 is FQNNGV. The CDR3 sequence is 14 residues long. In DNA form, the CDR3 reads TGTGCCAGCAGCTTAGTTAGGTCCCCCAATGAGCAGTTCTTC. It encodes CASSLVRSPNEQFF.

The chain combines TRBV5-5 with TRBJ2-1; no clear D gene. Trimming shortened V by 5 bases and J by 0 bases, and 12 bases separated the two germline ends. Germline V gene lookup returns CDR1 SGHKS and CDR2 YYEKEE (reference sequence). The length of the CDR3 is 15 residues. CDR3: CASSEDGSSYNEQFF. Here the CDR3 DNA reads TGTGCCAGCAGTGAGGATGGCAGCTCCTACAATGAGCAGTTCTTC.

The chain uses TRBV5-4 and TRBJ2-7, with 7 bases fitting TRBD1. V shed 4 bases and J 6 bases; nucleotides not matched to a gene: 10. The germline CDR1 and CDR2 sequences are SGHNT and YYREEE (reference sequence). This CDR3 is built from 14 residues. The CDR3: CASSGLGTAGEQYF. In DNA, the CDR3 is TGTGCCAGCAGCGGCCTAGGGACAGCAGGCGAGCAGTACTTC.

The chain combines TRBV10-2 with TRBJ2-5; possible D gene TRBD2, 5 bases. The germline CDR1 and CDR2 sequences are WSHSY and SAAADI. This CDR3 contains 12 residues. V lost 10 bases and J lost 5, with 14 bases in between. The CDR3 is CATATRSETQYF. For the CDR3, the DNA is TGCGCCACAGCTACTAGATCTGAGACCCAGTACTTC.

The chain employs TRBV4-2 and TRBJ2-1; D unclear. Trimming removed 1 base at V and 5 bases at J, with 9 bases between. Germline V gene lookup returns CDR1 LGHNA and CDR2 YNFKEQ. The CDR3 is 14 residues long. The CDR3 DNA is TGTGCCAGCAGCCAAGTGACCTTGAACAATGAGCAGTTCTTC. The encoded protein is CASSQVTLNNEQFF.

V gene TRBV27 combines with J gene TRBJ2-3, with D hard to call. Per the germline V gene, CDR1 is MNHEY and CDR2 is SMNVEV (reference sequence). The CDR3 runs to 15 residues. V shed 5 bases and J shed 5 bases, with 17 bases lying between them. CDR3 bases: TGTGCCAGCAGTACGACCATCGATATAGTAGATACGCAGTATTTT. Translation gives CASSTTIDIVDTQYF.

The gene calls are TRBV19 and TRBJ2-3, with unresolved D. CDR1 is LNHDA, CDR2 SQIVND, per germline (reference sequence). The CDR3 spans 14 residues. V was cut by 1 base and J by 2 bases, with 7 bases left in between. CDR3 loop: CASSIALLTDTQYF. The DNA of the CDR3 is TGTGCCAGTAGTATAGCCCTTCTCACAGATACGCAGTATTTT.

The genes are TRBV7-9 and TRBJ2-7; possible D gene TRBD1, 5 bases. V was cut by 1 base and J by 5 bases, with 15 bases left in between. Germline V gene lookup returns CDR1 SEHNR and CDR2 FQNEAQ (reference sequence). The CDR3 extends over 15 amino acids. Written as DNA, the CDR3 is TGTGCCAGCAGCTTAGTCCCCAGACAGCGCAACGAGCAGTACTTC. Its translation is CASSLVPRQRNEQYF.

This clone was found a few times. The same CDR3 is also encoded by other DNA sequences in this sample. The genes are TRBV27 and TRBJ2-7; TRBD2 agrees at 8 bases. The junction had 3 bases not matched to a gene; V was cut back by 3 bases and J by 2 bases. Germline V CDR1 and CDR2: MNHEY, SMNVEV (reference sequence). The CDR3 consists of 14 residues. Here the CDR3 DNA reads TGTGCCAGCAGTTTCGGGGGGGGCCCCTACGAGCAGTACTTC. It translates to CASSFGGGPYEQYF.

In DNA form, the CDR3 reads TGTGCCATCAGTGACAGGGAAGAGCAGTACTTC. Translating it yields CAISDREEQYF. The chain links TRBV10-3 to TRBJ2-7, with TRBD1 as a possible D gene (5 bases). CDR1 and CDR2 (germline): ENHRY, SYGVKD. The V gene lost 3 bases and the J gene lost 7 bases, with 7 bases spanning the gap. This CDR3 spans 11 amino acids.